Sequencing of this T cell receptor (beta chain) was carried out in a study of T cell clonotyping in hematopoietic cell transplantation. Study-wide results and limits: Pathologically expanded recipient clonotypes increased progressively from day 30 to day 180 as diversity fell. Cells were unsorted, so CD4 and CD8 contributions were not separated. Broader posttransplant TCR repertoire diversity was predicted by graft donor and pretransplant recipient Inverse Simpson Index values.

Of note for this clone: Its antigen is unidentified.

Only in-frame clones appear in the TCRdb table, and some are missing; sequencing was by immunoSEQ multiplex PCR. The repertoire includes about 2,600 clones, more than 60% of them detected once, and more than 25% sits in the top ten. The V and J ends lost 6 bases and 1 base respectively, with 11 bases between them. The CDR3 has 14 residues. Germline V gene data show CDR1 as MNHEY and CDR2 as SVGAGI. The V call is TRBV6-5, the J call TRBJ2-3; D ambiguous. The clonotype originates from a male patient aged 60 to 75 who had an allogeneic stem cell transplant, so T cells may come from the graft donor. Some clones in this sample may be carry-over from other donors' samples. The sample consisted of peripheral blood mononuclear cells, taken 180 days after allogeneic stem cell transplant. CDR3 sequence: CASRRVPRTDTQYF. The CDR3 DNA reads TGTGCCAGCAGACGAGTCCCCCGCACAGATACGCAGTATTTT.